The entry below gives a single T cell receptor beta chain sequence along with its context. The antigen this receptor binds is unknown. The sample holds no much larger clone one base away, and base qualities are not on file. The library was made by the immunoSEQ multiplex PCR assay. For the multiplex PCR, a mixture combining 60 forward primers for TCR Vbeta segments and 13 reverse primers for TCR Jbeta segments was used. The CDR3 region of rearranged TCR beta genes was amplified from genomic DNA by a multiplex PCR assay. Amplified TCR beta libraries were sequenced as 87-base-pair reads on the Illumina HiSeq System. In the paper's pipeline: In a later analysis, 77 million or so unique TCR beta chains were counted across the approximately 620 repertoires, and roughly 10 million of these chains were shared by at least two donors. To remove PCR and sequencing errors, raw reads were error-corrected and collapsed into unique sequences using a nearest-neighbor algorithm that merged closely related sequences. V, D and J gene segments were assigned by aligning CDR3 sequences to IMGT reference sequences. For a sequence to be retained, at least a six-nucleotide match to both a V gene segment and a J gene segment was required. Rearrangements were called productive when the CDR3 lacked stop codons and stayed in frame with V and J; all others were non-productive. CDR3 was defined according to IMGT convention as the region running from the second conserved V-encoded cysteine to the conserved J-encoded phenylalanine. The earlier analysis of approximately 500 of the donors excluded sequences that lacked an unambiguous match to a single V gene segment. An earlier analysis of some 500 of the donors classified V segments as functional when productive rearrangements were above 56.7% and as segregating when the standard deviation between donors was above 5%. To diagnose cytomegalovirus status from the catalog of TCR beta chain sequences, a statistical classification framework was built. In a later analysis, V and J genes were assigned by comparing TCR nucleotide sequences against IMGT/GENE-DB human TR gene sequences. The TCRdist pipeline was used in a later analysis to assign CDR3 sequences and most-parsimonious VDJ recombination scenarios. A later analysis defined each TCR beta chain by its CDR3 amino acid sequence plus V-gene family, and excluded reads lacking a unique V-gene family. A later analysis removed 550 to 700 highly shared, low-generation-probability nucleotide sequences to deal with suspected cross-contamination and a sequencing artifact. A later analysis calculated a clonal expansion index for each public chain from normalized within-repertoire ranks of inferred template counts. In a later analysis, generation probabilities were computed with a VDJ recombination model fitted to out-of-frame rearrangements, and the resulting probabilities were checked against IGoR. A later analysis scored TCR-TCR, TCR-HLA and TCR-CMV co-occurrence with hypergeometric tests, applying a repertoire-size bias correction to TCR pairs. In a later analysis, false discovery rates were estimated by permuting HLA or CMV assignments 20 times. In a later analysis, co-occurring TCRs were grouped using DBSCAN, and TCRdist sequence similarity was added for clustering within HLA-allele-positive subsets. Repertoires with fewer than 30,000 or more than 120,000 public chains were left out of co-occurrence clustering, as were about five repertoires with anomalous nucleotide sharing. Held by TCRdb, this immuneACCESS table contains in-frame sequences only and omits some clones. Under half of the omission traces to an unresolved V gene where checked; the cause of the rest is unknown. That table furnishes V, J and clone size, whereas the DNA furnished D and trimming. This sample holds around 93,000 clones; roughly four fifths were observed only once. Roughly 3.8% of the sample lies in the top ten.

Reading from cysteine to phenylalanine, the CDR3 counts 16 amino acids. The only DNA kept is the CDR3, 48 bases in frame from the first base. Trimming leaves V shorter by 6 bases and J shorter by 7 bases, with the junction holding 10 bases beyond the gene matches. Sequences SGHTA (CDR1) and FQGNSA (CDR2) are obtained from the germline V gene. This specimen comes from a study of cytomegalovirus exposure and HLA in healthy donors (dated 2017 in TCRdb). Notes on the research overall: According to an earlier analysis of a few hundred of the donors, about 190 million T cells yielded 120 million or so unique TCR beta sequences and 276 Gb of sequence data. An early release that covered some 630 HLA-typed donors contained approximately 300 gigabases of sequencing data and some 87 million unique TCR sequences. The genetic ancestry cluster associated with self-reported Caucasian donors included 65% to 90% of the 300 to 450 genotyped donors. The aim of the study was to test whether cataloging public T cell receptors could identify signatures of past pathogen exposure. The study used immunosequencing to profile the T cell repertoires of 666 subjects and linked those repertoires to cytomegalovirus serostatus. Besides the first cohort of hundreds of subjects, a separate validation cohort made up of roughly 120 different subjects was used. High-throughput TCR immunosequencing, statistical association of individual TCRs with disease status, and machine learning were combined to predict cytomegalovirus infection status. A later analysis re-examined previously published TCR beta repertoires from 610 or so donors and added high-resolution HLA genotyping to investigate patterns of TCR occurrence. The later analysis used no new phenotypic data to find candidate immune exposures, relying instead on TCR beta sequences and their occurrence across donors. To decide whether each TCR beta V gene segment behaved as functional or pseudogenic, an earlier analysis of over 500 of the donors relied on high-throughput TCR beta sequencing. Donor age, sex, ethnicity and CMV serostatus were collected together with the repertoire data. A later genetic analysis took genome-wide SNP genotypes for 398 of the 666 donors and used that subset as a discovery cohort. Every discovery cohort repertoire had been produced on one sequencing platform. Both class I and class II loci were covered by HLA typing, at four-digit resolution. Typing coverage differed by locus: A, B, C, DRB1 and DQB1 were typed in roughly 620-640 donors, DQA1 in approximately 520, DPA1 in nearly 610, and DPB1 in about 450. Four or five DR-DQ haplotypes were treated as single units for association and clustering because of strong linkage in the cohort. Among under 450 genotyped donors of the cohort, an average of around 240,000 unique TCR beta nucleotide sequences were sequenced per donor, roughly 20% of them non-productive. General conclusions and limits of the study: Roughly uniform sequencing depth across donors was assumed in presence/absence analyses, although this assumption may not hold. Only TCR beta chains were sequenced in this cohort, and the absence of alpha or paired-chain data limited detectable features. Because counts were too low, some 17 rarely observed V segments, including chromosome 9 orphons, were excluded from the earlier analysis of several hundred of the donors. Across donors, most TCR sequences were observed very rarely, whereas some public TCRs were present in many individuals. It was suggested by the authors that the approach could potentially be generalized to other disease states and immunological phenotypes. When HLA alleles, especially DR and DQ, strongly co-occurred, TCR associations were difficult to assign to individual alleles. In a later genetic analysis, fewer N-insertions in productive TCRs were reported among donors in an Asian-associated ancestry cluster than the 666-donor mean. The study gave a list of some 150 TCR beta chains associated with cytomegalovirus. A later analysis associated 17,000 or so TCR beta sequences with specific HLA alleles at a false discovery rate of 0.05. A later analysis found that TCR association rates varied across HLA loci, with DRB1 alleles showing the most associated TCRs and HLA-C alleles the fewest. A later analysis reported that several top co-occurrence clusters appeared linked to parvovirus B19, influenza, CMV and Epstein-Barr virus. In a later analysis, most CMV-associated TCR beta chains were found to appear HLA-restricted, with HLA associations seemingly driven largely by CMV exposure. A further reported finding was that TCR beta sequences accurately predicted the HLA-A and HLA-B alleles for most subjects in the first cohort. In vitro tests confirmed that three of the cytomegalovirus-associated TCR beta chains recognize cytomegalovirus antigens. An association between a missense DCLRE1C variant and V-gene and J-gene trimming of TCR beta chains was found in a later genetic analysis and replicated in an independent cohort. Linkage disequilibrium might explain the correlated functional status among segregating V segments, but an unknown experimental factor could not be excluded. Because the 87-base-pair reads could not distinguish some IMGT-functional V segments, including TRBV6-2 and TRBV6-3, those segments were excluded. In an earlier analysis of some 500 of the donors, most TCR beta V segments appeared in productive rearrangements about 87% or about 30% of the time, broadly matching IMGT annotations. Cytomegalovirus status was reported to be diagnosed by the classifier with high specificity and sensitivity in both the original and validation cohorts. In a later analysis, HLA-associated TCR beta chains were found to be more clonally expanded and to have lower generation probabilities than equally common non-associated chains. CMV serostatus was the only immune exposure information available for the cohort. A cluster of highly shared sequence variants was judged likely to represent a technical artifact of the sequencing pipeline. Because HLA typing was missing for some donors at each locus, association tests included only the typed subset.

The cohort consisted of approximately 670 healthy bone marrow donors. At the time of sampling, every cohort member was nominally healthy, though immune exposures that went unrecorded were likely present. The donor was CMV seronegative and was included in the group of over 300 seronegative cohort members. A peripheral blood sample was provided by each donor, and peripheral blood mononuclear cells were used for TCR beta sequencing. Genomic DNA extraction from the blood cell samples was performed with the Qiagen DNeasy Blood Extraction Kit. The rearrangement combines TRBV7-2 with TRBJ2-1; 12 of the junction bases match TRBD2. The sample comprised PBMCs. This TCR came from a man in his forties or fifties in good health and CMV-seronegative. DNA sequence: TGTGCCAGCAGGCCTCGGACTAGCGGGACCCTTAATGAGCAGTTCTTC. It codes for CASRPRTSGTLNEQFF.